These 30 T cell receptor beta chains were all obtained from the same sample, sequenced in a study of cytomegalovirus exposure and HLA in healthy donors. Generated by immunoSEQ multiplex PCR, the TCRdb table keeps only in-frame clones and is missing some. The sample holds around 200,000 clones, roughly 88% seen once. The sample consisted of PBMCs. These receptors were obtained from a woman younger than 30 in good health and CMV-seronegative.

This chain links TRBV5-1 with TRBJ2-5; D perhaps matches TRBD2 (5 bases). The CDR3 is 15 amino acids. CDR1 is SGHRS, CDR2 YFSETQ, per germline. The V gene lost 3 bases and the J gene lost 5 bases, with 17 bases spanning the gap. CDR3 nucleotides: TGCGCCAGCAGCTCCGGGATCACCAGGTCGGAGACCCAGTACTTC. It is translated as CASSSGITRSETQYF.

This chain joins TRBV7-2 and TRBJ2-7; TRBD2 agrees at 8 bases. V lost 5 bases, J lost 3 bases, and 9 bases stayed unmatched. The CDR3 has 15 amino acids. Germline V CDR1 and CDR2: SGHTA, FQGNSA. The CDR3 here is CASSPRSGAHYEQYF. The CDR3 nucleotides read TGTGCCAGCAGCCCCCGTAGCGGGGCCCACTACGAGCAGTACTTC. Filled out from reference TRBV7-2 and TRBJ2-7, the complete variable domain reads GAGVSQSPSNKVTEKGKDVELRCDPISGHTALYWYRQSLGQGLEFLIYFQGNSAPDKSGLPSDRFSAERTGGSVSTLTIQRTQQEDSAVYLCASSPRSGAHYEQYFGPGTRLTVT.

This rearrangement joins TRBV6-4 to TRBJ2-1; D unresolved. V dropped 2 bases and J dropped 0 bases, with 11 bases sitting between them. The CDR3 length is 16 residues. CDR1 is MRHNA, CDR2 SNTAGT, per germline. Here the CDR3 reads CASSDESTNSYNEQFF. The CDR3 DNA follows: TGTGCCAGCAGTGACGAAAGCACTAACTCCTACAATGAGCAGTTCTTC.

The chain has TRBV19 and TRBJ2-5, with D perhaps matching TRBD1 (5 bases). Germline CDR1 and CDR2: LNHDA and SQIVND (reference sequence). There are 13 residues in the CDR3. The ends were cut back, 6 bases at V and 2 bases at J, with 10 bases in the middle. The chain's CDR3 is CASSRTSQETQYF. DNA of the CDR3: TGTGCCAGTAGCCGGACATCTCAAGAGACCCAGTACTTC. The complete variable domain, with remaining parts taken from reference TRBV19 and TRBJ2-5, reads DGGITQSPKYLFRKEGQNVTLSCEQNLNHDAMYWYRQDPGQGLRLIYYSQIVNDFQKGDIAEGYSVSREKKESFPLTVTSAQKNPTAFYLCASSRTSQETQYFGPGTRLLVL.

V is TRBV5-4 and J is TRBJ1-2; the match to TRBD1 covers 7 bases. Germline V gene lookup returns CDR1 SGHNT and CDR2 YYREEE (reference sequence). This CDR3 comprises 17 residues. The ends lost 0 bases at V and 0 bases at J; junction bases unmatched: 8. This chain's CDR3 is CASSLAGGLFPNYGYTF. CDR3 in DNA: TGTGCCAGCAGCTTGGCAGGGGGTCTTTTCCCTAACTATGGCTACACCTTC.

This rearrangement joins TRBV28 to TRBJ1-2; TRBD1 matches 10 bases. V shed 3 bases, J shed 8 bases, and the junction held 3 bases outside the gene matches. Germline V gives CDR1 MDHEN, CDR2 SYDVKM. This CDR3 comprises 13 residues. Here the CDR3 reads CASSLGTGEGYTF. The DNA for the CDR3 is TGTGCCAGCAGTTTGGGGACAGGGGAAGGCTACACCTTC.

This clone was counted once. The chain carries TRBV20-1 and TRBJ2-7; D call uncertain. V dropped 3 bases and J dropped 6 bases, with 9 bases sitting between them. The germline CDR1 and CDR2 sequences are DFQATT and SNEGSKA (reference sequence). This CDR3 region has 11 residues. The CDR3: CSASSGSEQYF. CDR3 nucleotides: TGCAGTGCTAGTTCCGGGTCCGAGCAGTACTTC.

The chain has TRBV27 and TRBJ2-1, with D tentatively TRBD1 (6 bases). This CDR3 is 14 amino acids long. The germline V gene has CDR1 MNHEY and CDR2 SMNVEV (reference sequence). V was trimmed by 5 bases and J by 6 bases, leaving 14 bases between them. The CDR3 is CASSRRTDGNEQFF. CDR3 DNA: TGTGCCAGCAGTCGCAGGACAGATGGCAATGAGCAGTTCTTC.

In DNA form, the CDR3 reads TGCGCCAGCAGCCAACCTGGGACTACGGGCGAGCAGTACTTC. Protein product: CASSQPGTTGEQYF. The chain carries TRBV4-1 and TRBJ2-7; 7 bases line up with TRBD2. Germline V gives CDR1 MGHRA, CDR2 YSYEKL. The CDR3 length is 14 residues. J was trimmed by 6 bases and V by 2 bases; bases with no gene match: 7.

The V and J genes are TRBV7-9 and TRBJ2-7, with D possibly being TRBD2 (5 bases). Deletions cut 3 bases from V and 3 bases from J, with 21 bases between. The CDR3 is 17 residues long. Germline V gives CDR1 SEHNR, CDR2 FQNEAQ (reference sequence). CDR3 nucleotides: TGTGCCAGCAGCTTCCTTGAGGGCAGCGCCCACAACTACGAGCAGTACTTC. Residues: CASSFLEGSAHNYEQYF.

This clone was observed a single time. The V gene is TRBV5-1, the J gene TRBJ2-2; D is unclear. CDR3 size: 15 residues. The ends were cut back, 0 bases at V and 2 bases at J, with 8 bases in the middle. CDR1 and CDR2 (germline): SGHRS, YFSETQ. The CDR3 bases are TGCGCCAGCAGCTTGGCCACAGCTAACACCGGGGAGCTGTTTTTT. Protein sequence: CASSLATANTGELFF.

V gene TRBV7-9 combines with J gene TRBJ1-2, with 7 bases fitting TRBD1. The CDR3 contains 17 residues. After removal of 5 bases from V and 0 bases from J, the junction contained 12 bases not matched to a gene. CDR1 SEHNR and CDR2 FQNEAQ come from the germline V gene (reference sequence). The CDR3 sequence is CASSQASGQPANYGYTF. In DNA form, the CDR3 reads TGTGCCAGCAGCCAAGCATCGGGACAGCCGGCTAACTATGGCTACACCTTC.

CDR3: CASSSTGAEQYF. CDR3 in DNA: TGTGCCAGCAGTTCGACAGGAGCCGAGCAGTACTTC. The chain recombines TRBV27 with TRBJ2-7; possibly TRBD1 for D (6 bases). Deletions cut 4 bases from V and 6 bases from J, with 10 bases between. Per the germline V gene, CDR1 is MNHEY and CDR2 is SMNVEV (reference sequence). The length of the CDR3 is 12 residues.

This clone is a singleton in its sample. Other DNA sequences in this sample translate to the same CDR3. The chain has TRBV28 and TRBJ2-7, with TRBD2 matching 11 bases. The CDR3 totals 15 residues. V was pared by 2 bases and J by 0 bases, with 0 bases of the junction left unmatched. Germline V lookup: CDR1 MDHEN, CDR2 SYDVKM. The CDR3 region has the DNA TGTGCCAGCAGTTTAGGACTAGCGGGCTCCTACGAGCAGTACTTC. This codes for CASSLGLAGSYEQYF.

This clone came up once. The chain carries TRBV7-8 and TRBJ1-2; D is uncertain. CDR3 length equals 14 residues. With 5 bases removed from V and 2 bases from J, the gap between germline ends came to 12 bases. Germline assignment: CDR1 SGHVS and CDR2 FQNEAQ. The CDR3 spells CASSLSSENYGYTF. The CDR3 DNA reads TGTGCCAGCAGCCTCTCTAGTGAAAACTATGGCTACACCTTC.

V and J are TRBV4-1 and TRBJ2-1; D is perhaps TRBD1 (6 bases). V lost 0 bases and J lost 4, with 13 bases in between. The CDR3 spans 16 residues. Germline values: CDR1 MGHRA, CDR2 YSYEKL. The CDR3 nucleotides read TGCGCCAGCAGCCAAGATATGGGGACATCGTACAATGAGCAGTTCTTC. The encoded protein is CASSQDMGTSYNEQFF.

This chain uses TRBV7-9 with TRBJ2-2; D possibly corresponds to TRBD2 (6 bases). The CDR3 totals 17 residues. V shed 1 base and J shed 1 base, with 13 bases lying between them. The germline CDR1 and CDR2 sequences are SEHNR and FQNEAQ (reference sequence). The CDR3 DNA is TGTGCCAGCAGCTTAGAAGGAGGGACCAAGAACACCGGGGAGCTGTTTTTT. This encodes CASSLEGGTKNTGELFF.

The chain combines TRBV7-9 with TRBJ1-3; perhaps TRBD1 as D (6 bases). Trimming removed 3 bases from V and 8 bases from J, with 8 bases in between. The germline gives CDR1 SEHNR, CDR2 FQNEAQ (reference sequence). This CDR3 has 12 residues. In DNA, the CDR3 is TGTGCCAGCAGCTTGAAGGGGGACACCATATATTTT. It yields the protein CASSLKGDTIYF.

The CDR3 sequence: CASSGGLAGGPSTDTQYF. The DNA of the CDR3 is TGCGCCAGCAGCGGAGGACTAGCGGGAGGGCCAAGCACAGATACGCAGTATTTT. The gene calls are TRBV5-1 and TRBJ2-3, with 15 bases that match TRBD2. Looked up from germline, CDR1 is SGHRS and CDR2 is YFSETQ. The CDR3 has 18 residues. V was pared by 4 bases and J by 0 bases, with 6 bases of the junction left unmatched.

J is TRBJ1-5 and V is TRBV28, with TRBD1 identical over 8 bases. Germline V gene data show CDR1 as MDHEN and CDR2 as SYDVKM. The junction had 26 bases not matched to a gene; V was cut back by 7 bases and J by 6 bases. The CDR3 length is 20 residues. The CDR3 sequence: CASKFRQPPQRTGHSQPQHF. The CDR3 bases are TGTGCCAGCAAATTCCGACAACCGCCCCAAAGGACAGGGCATTCTCAGCCCCAGCATTTT. Full variable domain (outside the CDR3, taken from reference TRBV28 and TRBJ1-5): DVKVTQSSRYLVKRTGEKVFLECVQDMDHENMFWYRQDPGLGLRLIYFSYDVKMKEKGDIPEGYSVSREKKERFSLILESASTNQTSMYLCASKFRQPPQRTGHSQPQHFGDGTRLSIL.

The chain combines TRBV2 with TRBJ2-1; possible D gene TRBD1, 5 bases. This CDR3 contains 20 residues. The V and J ends lost 0 bases and 4 bases respectively, with 25 bases between them. Germline lookup yields CDR1 SNHLY and CDR2 FYNNEI. In DNA form, the CDR3 reads TGTGCCAGCAGTGAAGCGCAAGGGGCCCAGCTTCTCTCGGGTTACAATGAGCAGTTCTTC. This translates into CASSEAQGAQLLSGYNEQFF.

This sequence joins TRBV7-3 and TRBJ2-7, with 9 bases aligning to TRBD2. Trimming at V came to 2 bases and at J to 2 bases, leaving 19 bases not matched to a gene. Germline CDR1 and CDR2: SGHTA and FQGTGA. CDR3 length equals 20 residues. CDR3 nucleotides: TGTGCCAGCAGCTTATCGAACCTAAAGAGGGGACTAGCCAGGGCCTACGAGCAGTACTTC. Translating it yields CASSLSNLKRGLARAYEQYF.

The chain recombines TRBV2 with TRBJ1-4; 7 positions match TRBD1. The J segment lost 8 bases and the V segment lost 3 bases, leaving 3 bases of the junction unmatched. Germline V lookup: CDR1 SNHLY, CDR2 FYNNEI. This CDR3 region has 13 residues. CDR3 residues: CASSETGWEKLFF. In nucleotides, the CDR3 is TGTGCCAGCAGTGAGACAGGGTGGGAAAAACTGTTTTTT.

This clone has only a few counts. This rearrangement joins TRBV9 to TRBJ1-2; possibly TRBD1 for D (5 bases). Germline CDR1 and CDR2: SGDLS and YYNGEE. V was cut by 4 bases and J by 1 base, with 11 bases left in between. This CDR3 is built from 14 residues. CDR3 amino acids: CASSLRDSNYGYTF. The CDR3 nucleotides are TGTGCCAGCAGCTTAAGAGACAGTAACTATGGCTACACCTTC.

This clone showed up just once. The CDR3 DNA reads TGTGCCAGCAGCGTCGGGACTAGCGGGTTAGATACGCAGTATTTT. Translated, it gives CASSVGTSGLDTQYF. The chain combines TRBV9 with TRBJ2-3; 12 nucleotides agree with TRBD2. Germline values: CDR1 SGDLS, CDR2 YYNGEE. V trimming: 2 bases; J trimming: 5 bases; junction bases outside the gene matches: 3. The CDR3 length is 15 residues.

This clone turned up a few times. This chain uses TRBV28 with TRBJ1-5, with D hard to call. Germline V CDR1 and CDR2: MDHEN, SYDVKM. The V gene lost 7 bases and the J gene lost 3 bases, with 13 bases spanning the gap. This CDR3 contains 14 residues. The CDR3 DNA reads as TGTGCCAGCAAGCGAGACTTAAACAATCAGCCCCAGCATTTT. This encodes CASKRDLNNQPQHF.

The V and J genes are TRBV2 and TRBJ2-3; a weak D match, TRBD1 (5 bases). This CDR3 spans 16 amino acids. The germline gives CDR1 SNHLY, CDR2 FYNNEI. Trimming took 6 bases from V and 0 from J, leaving 16 bases between them. CDR3 nucleotide sequence: TGTGCCAGCAGCCTCTTCCGACAGACTAGCACAGATACGCAGTATTTT. Protein product: CASSLFRQTSTDTQYF.

The gene calls are TRBV28 and TRBJ2-3; D perhaps matches TRBD1 (5 bases). V dropped 1 base and J dropped 1 base, with 6 bases sitting between them. CDR1 MDHEN and CDR2 SYDVKM come from the germline V gene. This CDR3 has 14 residues. The DNA for the CDR3 is TGTGCCAGCAGTTTATCACAGGGCACAGATACGCAGTATTTT. As protein: CASSLSQGTDTQYF.

This clone was observed once. The DNA for the CDR3 is TGTGCCAGCAGCTCCCGGGACAGGGATATCCACGAGCAGTACTTC. It codes for CASSSRDRDIHEQYF. The chain employs TRBV11-3 and TRBJ2-7; 9 nucleotides line up with TRBD1. Germline CDR1 is SGHNT and CDR2 is YENEEA. CDR3 length: 15 amino acids. V shed 4 bases, J shed 5 bases, and the junction held 9 bases outside the gene matches. Full variable domain (remainder filled in from reference TRBV11-3 and TRBJ2-7): EAGVVQSPRYKIIEKKQPVAFWCNPISGHNTLYWYLQNLGQGPELLIRYENEEAVDDSQLPKDRFSAERLKGVDSTLKIQPAELGDSAVYLCASSSRDRDIHEQYFGPGTRLTVT.

This chain uses TRBV6-1 with TRBJ1-2; D perhaps matches TRBD1 (6 bases). Germline V gene lookup returns CDR1 MNHNS and CDR2 SASEGT. This CDR3 comprises 14 residues. Trimming cost V 5 bases and J 0 bases, with 10 bases left between them. The CDR3 protein is CASSRTEANYGYTF. In DNA, the CDR3 is TGTGCCAGCAGTAGGACAGAAGCTAACTATGGCTACACCTTC.